This T cell receptor beta chain was profiled in a study of blood T cell repertoires in COVID-19 (dated by TCRdb to the early 2020s). For context, the study as a whole: Collaborator samples came from the United States, Italy and Spain and covered acute and convalescent phases of COVID-19. The prospective study material was composed of cDNA or gDNA derived from T cells, B-cell-depleted T cells, or PBMCs. Subjects who had been exposed to COVID-19, were actively infected with it, or had recovered from it provided the deeply sampled blood TCRbeta repertoires that made up the dataset. A freely available public database, intended as a resource for researchers studying the immune response to SARS-CoV-2, is where the repertoires were released. Samples were obtained from the ongoing ImmuneRACE study (first 160 participants) and from 1,200 or so subjects provided by 6 global collaborators. Nearly every sample came with metadata listing a de-identified subject ID, COVID-19 status, age in years and sex. Where available, HLA class I and class II types were obtained from metadata supplied by the sample provider rather than from assay-based typing.

The CDR3 measures 18 amino acids from cysteine to phenylalanine. Solely the CDR3 DNA is kept, with 54 bases framed from the first base. CDR1 SNHLY and CDR2 FYNNEI were looked up in the germline V gene. V is reduced by 7 bases and J by 4 bases, leaving a spacing of 26 bases between them. The collaborating institutions used their own protocols to collect whole blood in K2EDTA tubes. Collaborator samples were shipped for TCRbeta analysis as frozen whole blood, isolated PBMCs, or DNA extracted from either sample type. TCRbeta CDR3 regions were amplified from genomic DNA using the immunoSEQ Assay, a bias-controlled multiplex PCR. The authors processed their data as follows. The number of nucleated cells in each sample was estimated from the amplification of reference gene primers within the assay. To quantify the absolute abundance of each unique TCRbeta CDR3 rearrangement, sequence reads were collapsed and filtered. For each sample, productive Simpson clonality was calculated as the square root of Simpson's diversity index across productive rearrangements. Imported from immuneACCESS, the table was reduced by TCRdb to in-frame sequences with V and J called. These copies leave out some clones; in studies compared against another copy, an unresolved V gene accounts for under half, and the cause of the remainder is not known. V, J and clone size derive from that table, while D and trimming were established from the DNA sequence. For this sample the table gives 200,000 to 250,000 clones, of which around 80% were detected only once. The top ten constitute more than 10% of the sample.

About this clone itself: There is no known antigen for this receptor. Base qualities are not at hand, and no much larger clone is one base apart.

The paper's findings and limits, for the study overall: The amount of clinical and demographic metadata varied by source and participant and was provided uncurated.

Sequencing was performed on peripheral blood. The clonotype originates from a human donor in a cohort sampled during active COVID-19. The chain is encoded by TRBV2 joined to TRBJ1-3, with a tentative D gene TRBD1 over 6 matching bases. The base sequence is TGTGCCAGCACCTTCGATCCGGGACACCATACGTTGGGAAACACCATATATTTT. It translates to CASTFDPGHHTLGNTIYF.